These 22 T cell receptor beta chains originate from one sample sequenced in a study of shared clonotypes between healthy human individuals. Sequencing was performed with immunoSEQ multiplex PCR; in TCRdb, only in-frame clones are kept and a portion is missing. Among roughly 2.4 million clones listed, approximately 95% were seen once. Sequencing used naive CD4+ T cells sorted from blood. Documented subset: CD45RA+ positively selected. These TCRs come from a man in his late teens or twenties in good health.

This rearrangement joins TRBV30 to TRBJ2-1; D uncertain. This CDR3 spans 14 amino acids. V lost 3 bases, J lost 6 bases, and 15 bases lay in between. Germline CDR1 is GTSNPN and CDR2 is SVGIG (reference sequence). The chain's CDR3 is CAWRMNGLGNEQFF. In DNA form, the CDR3 reads TGTGCCTGGAGAATGAACGGTTTGGGCAATGAGCAGTTCTTC.

V and J are TRBV18 and TRBJ1-3; D uncertain. From germline, CDR1 is KGHSH and CDR2 LQKENI. V lost 3 bases and J 0 bases, leaving 6 bases between the germline ends. CDR3 length: 14 residues. The CDR3 DNA sequence: TGTGCCAGCTCACCGTCAAGCTCTGGAAACACCATATATTTT. Translating it yields CASSPSSSGNTIYF.

The count of this clone is one. The gene calls are TRBV5-4 and TRBJ2-1; TRBD1 might be the D (5 bases). The CDR3 runs to 18 residues. The V and J ends lost 4 bases and 0 bases respectively, with 20 bases between them. The germline gives CDR1 SGHNT, CDR2 YYREEE (reference sequence). The CDR3 DNA sequence: TGTGCCAGCAGCGCCGGACACCAGAATACCCTCTCCTACAATGAGCAGTTCTTC. Amino acid sequence: CASSAGHQNTLSYNEQFF.

The chain links TRBV5-1 to TRBJ2-5; 9 bases are a match to TRBD1. The CDR3 loop spans 15 amino acids. Trimming removed 0 bases from V and 6 bases from J; junction bases left unmatched: 6. Germline V gives CDR1 SGHRS, CDR2 YFSETQ. CDR3 region: CASSLGTGVEKTQYF. CDR3 bases: TGCGCCAGCAGCTTGGGGACAGGGGTTGAAAAGACCCAGTACTTC. The full variable domain, rest sourced from reference TRBV5-1 and TRBJ2-5, is KAGVTQTPRYLIKTRGQQVTLSCSPISGHRSVSWYQQTPGQGLQFLFEYFSETQRNKGNFPGRFSGRQFSNSRSEMNVSTLELGDSALYLCASSLGTGVEKTQYFGPGTRLLVL.

The chain is built from TRBV5-1 and TRBJ2-5, with 7 bases matching TRBD1. This CDR3 comprises 14 residues. Germline V lookup: CDR1 SGHRS, CDR2 YFSETQ. Trimming took 4 bases from V and 3 from J; bases not matched to a gene: 6. The CDR3 is CASSQGQAEETQYF. Here the CDR3 DNA reads TGCGCCAGCAGCCAAGGACAGGCGGAAGAGACCCAGTACTTC.

The chain is built from TRBV10-3 and TRBJ1-1; 7 bases fit TRBD1. V lost 4 bases and J lost 7; bases outside the gene matches: 6. This CDR3 contains 13 residues. Germline CDR1 reads ENHRY; CDR2 reads SYGVKD. CDR3 sequence (DNA): TGTGCCATCAGTGCACAGGGGAGGTTTGAAGCTTTCTTT. It is translated as CAISAQGRFEAFF.

This chain joins TRBV28 and TRBJ2-7, with D perhaps TRBD2 (6 bases). CDR1 MDHEN and CDR2 SYDVKM come from the germline V gene. This CDR3 region has 15 residues. The V gene lost 5 bases and the J gene lost 1 base, with 15 bases spanning the gap. The CDR3 DNA follows: TGTGCCAGCAGTCCTCGGTGGGACTTTTCCTACGAGCAGTACTTC. It translates to CASSPRWDFSYEQYF.

This rearrangement joins TRBV7-2 to TRBJ2-2; D not resolved. Germline V gene data show CDR1 as SGHTA and CDR2 as FQGNSA. The CDR3 runs 15 residues. The germline V and J ends were trimmed by 1 base and 8 bases, with 14 bases remaining between them. The CDR3 DNA reads as TGTGCCAGCAGCTTAGGCAGCCTAGGCCGGGGGGAGCTGTTTTTT. This sequence encodes CASSLGSLGRGELFF.

The genes are TRBV7-9 and TRBJ2-3; D is ambiguous. CDR3 size: 15 residues. From germline, CDR1 is SEHNR and CDR2 FQNEAQ (reference sequence). Trimming stripped 1 base from V and 1 base from J, with 9 bases between. In DNA, the CDR3 is TGTGCCAGCAGCTTAGATGGCGGCCGCACAGATACGCAGTATTTT. Protein product: CASSLDGGRTDTQYF.

The CDR3 protein is CASSQGRGHSNQPQHF. CDR3 bases: TGCGCCAGCAGCCAAGGCAGGGGTCACAGCAATCAGCCCCAGCATTTT. The rearrangement links TRBV4-1 to TRBJ1-5; maybe TRBD1 (6 bases). Trimming left V 1 base short and J 1 base short, with 11 bases between. Looked up from germline, CDR1 is MGHRA and CDR2 is YSYEKL. This CDR3 has 16 residues.

The chain combines TRBV10-2 with TRBJ2-3; 7 bases fit TRBD2. This CDR3 is built from 14 residues. Germline V gene lookup returns CDR1 WSHSY and CDR2 SAAADI. V lost 10 bases to trimming and J lost 5 bases; unmatched junction nucleotides: 12. CDR3 in amino acids: CAIGGGGTVDTQYF. CDR3 DNA: TGCGCCATCGGCGGCGGGGGAACGGTAGATACGCAGTATTTT.

J is TRBJ2-1 and V is TRBV28; 11 nucleotides align to TRBD1. The J segment lost 10 bases and the V segment lost 10 bases, leaving 9 bases of the junction unmatched. The CDR3 runs to 13 residues. CDR1 MDHEN and CDR2 SYDVKM come from the germline V gene. The CDR3 spells CATIGQGAGEQFF. CDR3 DNA sequence: TGTGCCACCATAGGACAGGGGGCCGGGGAGCAGTTCTTC.

The chain carries TRBV6-1 and TRBJ2-3; no clear D. Trimming pared 7 bases from V and 5 bases from J, leaving 10 bases between. CDR3 length: 12 amino acids. CDR1 is MNHNS, CDR2 SASEGT, per germline. CDR3 coding DNA: TGTGCCAGCAACACAAATATAGATACGCAGTATTTT. It translates to CASNTNIDTQYF.

This clone has just a few counts. The chain links TRBV2 to TRBJ1-4, with TRBD1 as a possible D gene (6 bases). V gave up 8 bases and J gave up 5 bases, with 12 bases separating them. Per germline, CDR1 SNHLY and CDR2 FYNNEI. The CDR3 loop spans 13 amino acids. CDR3 DNA sequence: TGTGCCAGCGAGGCGGACAGCAATGAAAAACTGTTTTTT. Translating gives CASEADSNEKLFF.

This clone was seen once. The J gene is TRBJ2-1, the V gene TRBV12-5, with 8 bases that match TRBD2. The germline V gene encodes CDR1 LGHNT and CDR2 FRNRAP. The CDR3 consists of 12 residues. The V segment lost 1 base and the J segment 14 bases; nucleotides outside the gene matches: 4. The CDR3 sequence: CASGLEGTSEFF. Written as DNA, the CDR3 is TGTGCTAGTGGTTTGGAGGGGACTAGTGAGTTCTTC.

The chain has TRBV28 and TRBJ1-3; D remains ambiguous. V lost 2 bases and J lost 2, with 7 bases in between. The germline V gene encodes CDR1 MDHEN and CDR2 SYDVKM. CDR3 size: 14 residues. The CDR3 loop reads CASSLNHPGNTIYF. For the CDR3, the DNA is TGTGCCAGCAGTTTAAACCACCCTGGAAACACCATATATTTT.

The V and J genes are TRBV28 and TRBJ1-5; D call uncertain. Germline CDR1 is MDHEN and CDR2 is SYDVKM. CDR3 length equals 15 residues. Trimming shortened V by 5 bases and J by 4 bases, and 15 bases separated the two germline ends. The CDR3 DNA follows: TGTGCCAGCAGTCCCACTCGGTGGGGTAATCAGCCCCAGCATTTT. The encoded protein is CASSPTRWGNQPQHF. The full variable domain, with the rest looked up from reference TRBV28 and TRBJ1-5, is DVKVTQSSRYLVKRTGEKVFLECVQDMDHENMFWYRQDPGLGLRLIYFSYDVKMKEKGDIPEGYSVSREKKERFSLILESASTNQTSMYLCASSPTRWGNQPQHFGDGTRLSIL.

On this clone itself: Other DNA sequences in the same sample also yield this CDR3. V usage is TRBV11-2 and J usage is TRBJ2-5, with D unresolved. Germline V gene data show CDR1 as SGHAT and CDR2 as FQNNGV. Trimming took off 1 base at V and 5 bases at J, with 8 bases between the two ends. This CDR3 spans 13 amino acids. The CDR3 DNA follows: TGTGCCAGCAGCTTAGGGGAAGTTGAGACCCAGTACTTC. Protein product: CASSLGEVETQYF.

The gene calls are TRBV5-6 and TRBJ2-5; TRBD2 is a possible D gene (6 bases). Trimming took off 4 bases at V and 5 bases at J, with 18 bases between the two ends. This CDR3 has 15 residues. Germline CDR1 is SGHDT and CDR2 is YYEEEE. In nucleotides, the CDR3 is TGTGCCAGCAGCGAAGAACGGGGGACCGTGGAGACCCAGTACTTC. It is translated as CASSEERGTVETQYF.

This chain uses TRBV6-1 with TRBJ2-2, with 12 nucleotides matching TRBD2. V lost 4 bases to trimming and J lost 4 bases; unmatched junction nucleotides: 4. Germline-derived CDR1 and CDR2 are MNHNS and SASEGT. The CDR3 is 16 amino acids. CDR3: CASSGLAGGPTGELFF. The CDR3 DNA reads as TGTGCCAGCAGTGGCCTAGCGGGAGGGCCCACCGGGGAGCTGTTTTTT.

This clone was seen just once. This chain uses TRBV11-2 with TRBJ1-4; unclear D gene. The CDR3 totals 15 residues. Germline V CDR1 and CDR2: SGHAT, FQNNGV. The V end was cut by 3 bases, the J end by 5 bases, with 13 bases between. The CDR3 spells CASSFRGRENEKLFF. CDR3 DNA: TGTGCCAGCAGCTTCCGAGGCAGAGAAAATGAAAAACTGTTTTTT.

Here the CDR3 reads CASSPTDRVIPAYGYTF. The DNA for the CDR3 is TGTGCCAGCAGTCCCACAGACAGGGTGATTCCAGCCTATGGCTACACCTTC. The chain has TRBV27 and TRBJ1-2; TRBD1 matches 7 bases. The CDR3 extends over 17 amino acids. V trimming: 5 bases; J trimming: 4 bases; junction bases outside the gene matches: 16. CDR1 MNHEY and CDR2 SMNVEV come from the germline V gene (reference sequence).